The 21 T cell receptor beta chains given below trace back to one sample, sequenced in a study of T cell responses to AZD1222 COVID-19 vaccine. TCRdb's table, derived via immunoSEQ multiplex PCR, lists solely in-frame clones and lacks some. The repertoire holds about 93,000 clones, with around 86% as singletons. The material was peripheral blood, obtained on day 0 of AZD1222 vaccination. The origin of the receptors is an adult in good health.

The V and J genes are TRBV27 and TRBJ2-5; TRBD1 aligns across 8 bases. The CDR3 has 15 residues. The ends lost 5 bases at V and 4 bases at J; junction bases unmatched: 9. CDR1 is MNHEY and CDR2 is SMNVEV in the germline V gene (reference sequence). CDR3 protein: CASSRKTGTGETQYF. CDR3 DNA: TGTGCCAGCAGTAGGAAGACAGGGACAGGAGAGACCCAGTACTTC.

The chain has TRBV7-2 and TRBJ2-1; D unclear. The CDR3 is 15 amino acids. V shed 0 bases and J shed 6 bases, with 12 bases lying between them. The germline V gene encodes CDR1 SGHTA and CDR2 FQGNSA. Written as DNA, the CDR3 is TGTGCCAGCAGCTTAGCTACCCCAGAGCCCAATGAGCAGTTCTTC. Protein: CASSLATPEPNEQFF.

The genes are TRBV7-2 and TRBJ2-5; 7 bases fit TRBD2. CDR1 and CDR2 (germline): SGHTA, FQGNSA. CDR3 length: 15 amino acids. V trimming: 1 base; J trimming: 5 bases; junction bases outside the gene matches: 7. CDR3 DNA sequence: TGTGCCAGCAGCTTAGAAATGCGGGAGTGGGAGACCCAGTACTTC. Translated, it gives CASSLEMREWETQYF.

This clone was counted only a few times. The rearrangement joins TRBV18 to TRBJ1-5; D is uncertain. The CDR3 sequence is 15 residues long. Trimming shortened V by 3 bases and J by 2 bases, and 11 bases separated the two germline ends. From germline, CDR1 is KGHSH and CDR2 LQKENI. The CDR3 DNA reads TGTGCCAGCTCACCGGCGGGGTTGGGCAATCAGCCCCAGCATTTT. This translates into CASSPAGLGNQPQHF.

A few counts support this clone. The chain links TRBV14 to TRBJ2-5; D remains ambiguous. Germline V gene data show CDR1 as SGHDN and CDR2 as FVKESK. This CDR3 is built from 13 residues. V lost 0 bases and J 5 bases, leaving 7 bases between the germline ends. In DNA, the CDR3 is TGTGCCAGCAGCCAAGATTTAAGGGAGACCCAGTACTTC. It is translated as CASSQDLRETQYF.

This chain links TRBV27 with TRBJ1-2; D perhaps matches TRBD1 (5 bases). The CDR3 runs 13 residues. The V end lost 5 bases, the J end lost 1 base, and 8 bases lay between the germline ends. CDR1 and CDR2 (germline): MNHEY, SMNVEV (reference sequence). In DNA form, the CDR3 reads TGTGCCAGCAGTGTCCAGGGTAACTATGGCTACACCTTC. This encodes CASSVQGNYGYTF.

The chain uses TRBV7-9 and TRBJ1-1; D is perhaps TRBD1 (5 bases). The CDR3 is 16 residues long. V lost 1 base, J lost 2 bases, and 14 bases lay in between. In germline, CDR1 is SEHNR, CDR2 FQNEAQ (reference sequence). The CDR3 loop is CASSLGWRGTNTEAFF. DNA for the CDR3: TGTGCCAGCAGCTTAGGCTGGAGGGGCACTAACACTGAAGCTTTCTTT.

The gene calls are TRBV19 and TRBJ1-3, with D maybe TRBD1 (5 bases). The CDR3 loop spans 15 amino acids. Trimming cost V 5 bases and J 0 bases, with 11 bases left between them. Germline CDR1 and CDR2: LNHDA and SQIVND (reference sequence). This CDR3 is CASSETVSSGNTIYF. The CDR3 nucleotides are TGTGCCAGTAGTGAGACAGTCAGCTCTGGAAACACCATATATTTT. Full variable domain (rest looked up from reference TRBV19 and TRBJ1-3): DGGITQSPKYLFRKEGQNVTLSCEQNLNHDAMYWYRQDPGQGLRLIYYSQIVNDFQKGDIAEGYSVSREKKESFPLTVTSAQKNPTAFYLCASSETVSSGNTIYFGEGSWLTVV.

The gene calls are TRBV5-4 and TRBJ2-7; TRBD1 matches at 10 bases. This CDR3 is built from 15 residues. Germline CDR1 SGHNT, CDR2 YYREEE (reference sequence). The ends lost 4 bases at V and 4 bases at J; junction bases unmatched: 8. CDR3 nucleotide sequence: TGTGCCAGCAGCAAGACGACAGGGGGCAGGTACGAGCAGTACTTC. This translates into CASSKTTGGRYEQYF.

The rearrangement uses TRBV2 and TRBJ1-2; D might be TRBD1 (5 bases). The CDR3 extends over 14 amino acids. Germline V lookup: CDR1 SNHLY, CDR2 FYNNEI. With 7 bases removed from V and 0 bases from J, the gap between germline ends came to 12 bases. CDR3 protein: CASTQTVPNYGYTF. CDR3 in DNA: TGTGCCAGCACTCAGACAGTCCCTAACTATGGCTACACCTTC.

The chain combines TRBV11-3 with TRBJ1-2; tentative D call: TRBD1 (5 bases). The CDR3 is 16 amino acids. Trimming stripped 5 bases from V and 5 bases from J, with 21 bases between. In germline, CDR1 is SGHNT, CDR2 YENEEA. CDR3 sequence reads: CASSTRGTWRTYGYTF. The DNA of the CDR3 is TGTGCCAGCAGCACAAGAGGGACGTGGCGGACATATGGCTACACCTTC.

The V gene is TRBV7-2, the J gene TRBJ1-6; weak D call: TRBD1 (5 bases). CDR1 is SGHTA and CDR2 is FQGNSA in the germline V gene. CDR3 length: 15 residues. V dropped 2 bases and J dropped 5 bases, with 10 bases sitting between them. CDR3 sequence (DNA): TGTGCCAGCAGCTTACTACAGGTCAATAATTCACCCCTCCACTTT. It is translated as CASSLLQVNNSPLHF.

The genes are TRBV2 and TRBJ2-1, with 12 bases fitting TRBD2. This CDR3 has 15 residues. CDR1 is SNHLY, CDR2 FYNNEI, per germline. Trimming took 11 bases from V and 1 from J; bases not matched to a gene: 6. The CDR3 here is CAGGGLAGSYNEQFF. The DNA for the CDR3 is TGTGCCGGGGGGGGACTAGCGGGTTCCTACAATGAGCAGTTCTTC.

CDR3 loop: CASSQDPQGGVGTDTQYF. CDR3 nucleotide sequence: TGTGCCAGCAGCCAAGATCCTCAGGGGGGGGTAGGCACAGATACGCAGTATTTT. This rearrangement joins TRBV4-2 to TRBJ2-3; the D call may be TRBD1 or TRBD2 (7 bases each). Trimming stripped 0 bases from V and 1 base from J, with 17 bases between. Germline V lookup: CDR1 LGHNA, CDR2 YNFKEQ. The CDR3 contains 18 residues.

The chain couples TRBV19 to TRBJ2-1, with 9 bases fitting TRBD2. The CDR3 has 15 amino acids. With V trimmed by 7 bases and J by 8 bases, 12 bases remained unmatched. The germline V gene has CDR1 LNHDA and CDR2 SQIVND (reference sequence). The CDR3 reads CASTRGGLASYEQFF. The CDR3 DNA reads as TGTGCCAGTACGAGGGGGGGACTAGCTTCCTATGAGCAGTTCTTC.

V usage is TRBV3-1 (or the pseudogene TRBV3-2) and J usage is TRBJ1-6; tentatively, D is TRBD1 (6 bases). Trimming shortened V by 1 base and J by 7 bases, and 14 bases separated the two germline ends. CDR3 length: 16 residues. Germline lookup yields CDR1 LGHDT and CDR2 YNNKEL (reference sequence). CDR3 protein: CASSQAGGQGNSPLHF. The CDR3 nucleotides are TGTGCCAGCAGCCAAGCGGGAGGGCAGGGGAATTCACCCCTCCACTTT.

The V call is TRBV29-1, the J call TRBJ1-4; D unclear. Trimming pared 4 bases from V and 8 bases from J, leaving 11 bases between. This CDR3 has 12 residues. The germline CDR1 and CDR2 sequences are SQVTM and ANQGSEA. This chain's CDR3 is CSVAPVSEKLFF. The CDR3 DNA reads as TGCAGCGTTGCACCGGTCTCGGAAAAACTGTTTTTT. Complete variable domain (other parts from reference TRBV29-1 and TRBJ1-4): SAVISQKPSRDICQRGTSLTIQCQVDSQVTMMFWYRQQPGQSLTLIATANQGSEATYESGFVIDKFPISRPNLTFSTLTVSNMSPEDSSIYLCSVAPVSEKLFFGSGTQLSVL.

In its sample, this clone was seen once. The J gene is TRBJ1-6, the V gene TRBV13; 8 bases agree with TRBD1. Per germline, CDR1 PRHDT and CDR2 FYEKMQ (reference sequence). This CDR3 spans 17 amino acids. J was trimmed by 3 bases and V by 2 bases; bases with no gene match: 6. The CDR3 reads CASSLSQGAFYNSPLHF. CDR3 DNA sequence: TGTGCCAGCAGCTTATCCCAGGGGGCTTTCTATAATTCACCCCTCCACTTT.

This clone was picked up one time. The V gene is TRBV4-2, the J gene TRBJ2-2, with D possibly TRBD1 on 6 matching bases. The CDR3 totals 15 residues. The ends were cut back, 4 bases at V and 6 bases at J, with 15 bases in the middle. Germline loops: CDR1 LGHNA, CDR2 YNFKEQ. CDR3 in DNA: TGTGCCAGCAGCCCAGGGGCAGGGCGGTCCGGGGAGCTGTTTTTT. Translation gives CASSPGAGRSGELFF.

This sequence joins TRBV19 and TRBJ2-4; 7 positions agree with TRBD2. This CDR3 has 17 residues. Germline assignment: CDR1 LNHDA and CDR2 SQIVND (reference sequence). Unmatched junction bases numbered 7, after V lost 2 bases and J lost 0 bases. In nucleotides, the CDR3 is TGTGCCAGTAGTATATGGGGGAGGGAACTAGCCAAAAACATTCAGTACTTC. Its protein is CASSIWGRELAKNIQYF.

This clone appeared once. The CDR3 loop is CASSPYTVLEYGYTF. CDR3 nucleotides: TGTGCCAGCTCACCCTACACAGTACTAGAATATGGCTACACCTTC. The chain employs TRBV18 and TRBJ1-2; D not certain. V was clipped by 3 bases and J by 5 bases, with 16 bases between them. Germline CDR1 reads KGHSH; CDR2 reads LQKENI. This CDR3 is 15 amino acids long.